This T cell receptor beta chain is drawn from a study of T cells in Graves' hyperthyroidism and ophthalmopathy. Patients counted as stable if ophthalmopathy did not develop within 18 months. For the diagnoses, clinical symptoms, serum thyroxine and TRAb, thyroid ultrasound and orbital computed tomography were used. Findings and limits, study-wide: Among clonotypes expanded in thyroid above 0.001, most were also found in blood.

What was amplified from RNA transcripts were TCR beta CDR3 regions. The HTBI primer set was used in a first-round RT-PCR of the TCR CDR3. From the multiplex PCR reads, TCRdb called clonotypes with MiXCR, one entry per CDR3 protein. Among about 340,000 distinct CDR3 sequences listed, roughly 23% were seen once. A note on this clonotype: Its antigen is still unknown.

V lost 4 bases to trimming and J lost 4 bases; unmatched junction nucleotides: 8. Per germline, CDR1 MGHRA and CDR2 YSYEKL. The CDR3 is made up of 15 amino acids. Input material: blood. This TCR derives from a woman aged 50 to 60 with Graves' hyperthyroidism. The chain is built from TRBV4-1 and TRBJ2-5; TRBD1 aligns across 8 bases. In nucleotides, the CDR3 is TGCGCCAGCAGCCGACAGGGGCTTTGGTTAGAGACCCAGTACTTC. This translates into CASSRQGLWLETQYF.